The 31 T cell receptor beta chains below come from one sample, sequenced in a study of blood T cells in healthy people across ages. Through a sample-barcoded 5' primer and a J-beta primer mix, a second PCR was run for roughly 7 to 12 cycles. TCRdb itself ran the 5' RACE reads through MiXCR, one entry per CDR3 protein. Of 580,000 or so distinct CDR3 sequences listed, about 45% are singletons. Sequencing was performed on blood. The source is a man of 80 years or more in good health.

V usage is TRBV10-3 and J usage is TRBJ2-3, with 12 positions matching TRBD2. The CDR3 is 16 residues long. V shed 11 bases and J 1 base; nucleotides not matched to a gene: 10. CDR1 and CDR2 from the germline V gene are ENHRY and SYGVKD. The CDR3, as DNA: TGTGCCTCAAGAGTGGCTAGCGGGGGGGGCACAGATACGCAGTATTTT. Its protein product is CASRVASGGGTDTQYF.

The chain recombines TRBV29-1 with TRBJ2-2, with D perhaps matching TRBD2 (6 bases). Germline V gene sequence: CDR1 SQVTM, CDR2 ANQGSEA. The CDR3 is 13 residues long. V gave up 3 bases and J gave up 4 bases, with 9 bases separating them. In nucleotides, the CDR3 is TGCAGCGTTGACCAGGGAGGCACCGGGGAGCTGTTTTTT. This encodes CSVDQGGTGELFF.

CDR3 loop: CASSLTTGQGTGDTQYF. CDR3 sequence (DNA): TGTGCCAGCAGCTTAACCACGGGACAGGGTACGGGAGATACGCAGTATTTT. The rearrangement uses TRBV11-1 and TRBJ2-3, with TRBD1 matching 9 bases. With V trimmed by 2 bases and J by 5 bases, 11 bases remained unmatched. The germline CDR1 and CDR2 sequences are SGHAT and FQDESV (reference sequence). CDR3 size: 17 residues.

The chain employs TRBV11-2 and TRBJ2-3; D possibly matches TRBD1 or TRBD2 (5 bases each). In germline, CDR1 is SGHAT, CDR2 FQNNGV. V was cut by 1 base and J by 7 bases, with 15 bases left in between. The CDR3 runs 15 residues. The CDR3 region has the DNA TGTGCCAGCAGCTTAGCCGGGACGGGTTTGAATACGCAGTATTTT. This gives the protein CASSLAGTGLNTQYF.

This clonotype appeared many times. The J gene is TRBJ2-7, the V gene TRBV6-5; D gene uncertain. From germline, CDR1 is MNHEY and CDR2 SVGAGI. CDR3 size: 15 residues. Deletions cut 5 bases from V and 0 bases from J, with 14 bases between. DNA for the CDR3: TGTGCCAGCAGTGGAACCAGTTGGGGCTCCTACGAGCAGTACTTC. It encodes CASSGTSWGSYEQYF.

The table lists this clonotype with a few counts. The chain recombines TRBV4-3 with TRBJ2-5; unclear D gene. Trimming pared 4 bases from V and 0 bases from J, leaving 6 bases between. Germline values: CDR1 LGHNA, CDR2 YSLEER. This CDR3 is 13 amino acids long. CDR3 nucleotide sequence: TGCGCCAGCAGCCCAGATTACCAAGAGACCCAGTACTTC. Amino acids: CASSPDYQETQYF.

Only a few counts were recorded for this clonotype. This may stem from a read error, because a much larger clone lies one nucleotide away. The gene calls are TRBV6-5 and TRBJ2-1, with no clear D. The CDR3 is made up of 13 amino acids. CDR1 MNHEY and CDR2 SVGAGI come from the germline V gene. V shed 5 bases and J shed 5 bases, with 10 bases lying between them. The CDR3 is CASSDRLDNEQFF. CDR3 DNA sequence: TGTGCCAGCAGTGACCGGCTGGACAATGAGCAGTTCTTC.

CDR3 region: CASRTGSDTEAFF. In DNA form, the CDR3 reads TGTGCCAGCAGGACAGGGTCGGATACTGAAGCTTTCTTT. V is TRBV2 and J is TRBJ1-1; TRBD1 matches 7 bases. The CDR3 totals 13 residues. Germline V CDR1 and CDR2: SNHLY, FYNNEI. The J segment lost 5 bases and the V segment lost 6 bases, leaving 6 bases of the junction unmatched.

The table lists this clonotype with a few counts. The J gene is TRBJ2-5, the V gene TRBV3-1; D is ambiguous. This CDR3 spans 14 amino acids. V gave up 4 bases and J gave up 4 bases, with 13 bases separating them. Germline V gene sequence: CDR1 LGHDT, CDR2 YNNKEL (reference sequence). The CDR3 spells CASSLKGLVETQYF. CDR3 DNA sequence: TGTGCCAGCAGCCTAAAAGGGCTAGTAGAGACCCAGTACTTC.

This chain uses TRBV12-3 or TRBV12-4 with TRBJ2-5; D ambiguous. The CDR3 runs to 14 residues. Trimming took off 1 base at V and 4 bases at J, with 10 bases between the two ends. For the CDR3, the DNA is TGTGCCAGCAGTTTAGAGGGTCGGGTAGAGACCCAGTACTTC. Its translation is CASSLEGRVETQYF.

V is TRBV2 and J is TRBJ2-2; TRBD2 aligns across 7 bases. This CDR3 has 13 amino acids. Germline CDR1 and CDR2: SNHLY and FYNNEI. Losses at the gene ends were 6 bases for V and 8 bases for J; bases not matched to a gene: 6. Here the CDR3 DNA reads TGTGCCAGCAGGATACTAGCGTTGGGGGAGCTGTTTTTT. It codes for CASRILALGELFF.

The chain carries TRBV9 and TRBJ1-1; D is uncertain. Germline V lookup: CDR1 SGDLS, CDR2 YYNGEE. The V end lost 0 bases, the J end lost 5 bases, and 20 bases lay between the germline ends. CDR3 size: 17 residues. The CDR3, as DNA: TGTGCCAGCAGCGTAGCTATTGAGGGCATTTCGGGAACTGAAGCTTTCTTT. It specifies CASSVAIEGISGTEAFF. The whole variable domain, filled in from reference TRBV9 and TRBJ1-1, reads DSGVTQTPKHLITATGQRVTLRCSPRSGDLSVYWYQQSLDQGLQFLIQYYNGEERAKGNILERFSAQQFPDLHSELNLSSLELGDSALYFCASSVAIEGISGTEAFFGQGTRLTVV.

Here the CDR3 DNA reads TGTGCCAGCAGCTTTGCCGGGACAGTCCCCAATGAGCAGTACTTC. This encodes CASSFAGTVPNEQYF. The chain links TRBV7-2 to TRBJ2-5, with 7 positions matching TRBD1. After removal of 3 bases from V and 11 bases from J, the junction contained 15 bases not matched to a gene. Germline V CDR1 and CDR2: SGHTA, FQGNSA. This CDR3 is built from 15 residues. The variable domain in full, with the rest retrieved from reference TRBV7-2 and TRBJ2-5, is GAGVSQSPSNKVTEKGKDVELRCDPISGHTALYWYRQSLGQGLEFLIYFQGNSAPDKSGLPSDRFSAERTGGSVSTLTIQRTQQEDSAVYLCASSFAGTVPNEQYFGPGTRLLVL.

In DNA form, the CDR3 reads TGTGCCATCAACCCCGGGACAGGGATAGAGACCCAGTACTTC. The encoded protein is CAINPGTGIETQYF. This chain connects TRBV10-3 to TRBJ2-5, with TRBD1 identical over 9 bases. The V gene end was trimmed by 7 bases and the J gene end by 4 bases; junction bases not matched to a gene: 7. From germline, CDR1 is ENHRY and CDR2 SYGVKD. The CDR3 spans 14 residues.

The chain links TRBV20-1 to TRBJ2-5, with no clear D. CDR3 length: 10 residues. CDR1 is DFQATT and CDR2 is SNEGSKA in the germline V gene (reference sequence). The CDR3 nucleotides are TGCAGCCCCCGCAGGGAGACCCAGTACTTC. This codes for CSPRRETQYF.

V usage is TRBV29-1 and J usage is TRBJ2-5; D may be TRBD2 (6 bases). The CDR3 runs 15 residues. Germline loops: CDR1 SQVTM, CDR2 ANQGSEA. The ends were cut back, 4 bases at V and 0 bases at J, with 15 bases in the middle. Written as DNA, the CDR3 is TGCAGCGTTGGGGGCCAGCGGGCCCACCAAGAGACCCAGTACTTC. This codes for CSVGGQRAHQETQYF.

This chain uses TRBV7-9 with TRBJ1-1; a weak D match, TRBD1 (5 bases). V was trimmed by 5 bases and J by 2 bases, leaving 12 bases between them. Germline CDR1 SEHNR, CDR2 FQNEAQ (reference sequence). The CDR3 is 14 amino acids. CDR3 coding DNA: TGTGCCAGCAGCCCGACTGGGACTAACACTGAAGCTTTCTTT. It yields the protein CASSPTGTNTEAFF.

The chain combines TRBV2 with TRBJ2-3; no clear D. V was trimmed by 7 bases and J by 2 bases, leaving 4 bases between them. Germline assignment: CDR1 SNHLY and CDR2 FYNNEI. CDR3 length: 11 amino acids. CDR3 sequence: CASMITDTQYF. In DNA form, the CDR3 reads TGTGCCAGCATGATCACAGATACGCAGTATTTT.

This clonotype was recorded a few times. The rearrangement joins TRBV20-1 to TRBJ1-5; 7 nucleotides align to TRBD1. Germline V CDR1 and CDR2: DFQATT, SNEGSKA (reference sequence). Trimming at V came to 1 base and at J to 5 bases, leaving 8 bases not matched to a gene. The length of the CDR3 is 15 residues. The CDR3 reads CSARGRGPGYQPQHF. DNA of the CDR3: TGCAGTGCTAGAGGGAGGGGGCCAGGATATCAGCCCCAGCATTTT.

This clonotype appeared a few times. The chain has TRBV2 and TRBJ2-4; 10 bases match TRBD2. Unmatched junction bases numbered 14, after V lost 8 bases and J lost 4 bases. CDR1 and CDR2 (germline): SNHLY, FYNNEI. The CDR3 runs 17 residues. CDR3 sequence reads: CASDLGTSAIHKNIQYF. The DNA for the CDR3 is TGTGCCAGCGATTTAGGGACTAGCGCCATACATAAAAACATTCAGTACTTC.

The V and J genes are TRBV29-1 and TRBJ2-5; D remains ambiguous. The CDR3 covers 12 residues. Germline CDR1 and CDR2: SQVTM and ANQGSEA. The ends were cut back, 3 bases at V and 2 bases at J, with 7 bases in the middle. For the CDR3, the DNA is TGCAGCGTTGAGCAACAGCAAGAGACCCAGTACTTC. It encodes CSVEQQQETQYF. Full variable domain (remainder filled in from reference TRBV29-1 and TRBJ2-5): SAVISQKPSRDICQRGTSLTIQCQVDSQVTMMFWYRQQPGQSLTLIATANQGSEATYESGFVIDKFPISRPNLTFSTLTVSNMSPEDSSIYLCSVEQQQETQYFGPGTRLLVL.

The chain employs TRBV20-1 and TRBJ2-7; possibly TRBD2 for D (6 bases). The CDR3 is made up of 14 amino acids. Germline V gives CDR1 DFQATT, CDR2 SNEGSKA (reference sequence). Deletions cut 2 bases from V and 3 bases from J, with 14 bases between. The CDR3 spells CSARSWGDRYEQYF. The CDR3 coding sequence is TGCAGTGCTAGAAGCTGGGGGGATCGCTACGAGCAGTACTTC.

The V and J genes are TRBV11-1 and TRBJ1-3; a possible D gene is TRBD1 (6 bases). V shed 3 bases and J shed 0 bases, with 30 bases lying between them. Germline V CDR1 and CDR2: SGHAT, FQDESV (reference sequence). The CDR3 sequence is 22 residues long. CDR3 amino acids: CASSFGFPRGGKSESSGNTIYF. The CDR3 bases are TGTGCCAGCAGCTTCGGGTTCCCGAGAGGGGGAAAGAGTGAGAGCTCTGGAAACACCATATATTTT.

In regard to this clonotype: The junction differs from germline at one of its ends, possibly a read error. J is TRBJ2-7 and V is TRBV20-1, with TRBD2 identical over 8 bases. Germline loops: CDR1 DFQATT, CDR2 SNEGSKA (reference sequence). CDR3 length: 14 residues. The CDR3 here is CSAGEAGADYEQYF. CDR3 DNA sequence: TGCAGTGCTGGAGAAGCGGGAGCGGACTACGAGCAGTACTTC.

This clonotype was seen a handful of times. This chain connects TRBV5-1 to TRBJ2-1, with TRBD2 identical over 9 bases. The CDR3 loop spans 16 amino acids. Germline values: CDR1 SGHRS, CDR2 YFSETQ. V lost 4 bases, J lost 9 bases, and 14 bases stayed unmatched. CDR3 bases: TGCGCCAGCAGCCAACTCGTCGTAGCGGGGGTCGGTGAGCAGTTCTTC. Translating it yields CASSQLVVAGVGEQFF.

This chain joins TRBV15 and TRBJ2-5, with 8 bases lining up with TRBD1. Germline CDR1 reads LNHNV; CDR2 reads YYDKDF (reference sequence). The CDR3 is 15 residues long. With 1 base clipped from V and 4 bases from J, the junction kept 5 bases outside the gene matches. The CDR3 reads CATSRGAGGVETQYF. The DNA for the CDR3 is TGTGCCACCAGCAGAGGTGCAGGGGGCGTAGAGACCCAGTACTTC.

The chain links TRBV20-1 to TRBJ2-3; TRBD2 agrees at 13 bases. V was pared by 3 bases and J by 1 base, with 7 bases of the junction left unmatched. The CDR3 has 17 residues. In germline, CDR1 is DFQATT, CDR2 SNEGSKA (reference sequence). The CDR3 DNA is TGCAGTGCTAGCGAGACTAGCGGGGGGTTAGGCACAGATACGCAGTATTTT. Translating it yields CSASETSGGLGTDTQYF.

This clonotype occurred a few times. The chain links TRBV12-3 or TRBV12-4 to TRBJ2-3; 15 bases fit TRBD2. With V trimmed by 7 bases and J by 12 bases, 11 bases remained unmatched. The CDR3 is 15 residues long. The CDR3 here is CASILGTSGRSPQYF. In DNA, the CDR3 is TGTGCCAGCATCCTTGGGACTAGCGGGAGGTCCCCACAGTATTTT.

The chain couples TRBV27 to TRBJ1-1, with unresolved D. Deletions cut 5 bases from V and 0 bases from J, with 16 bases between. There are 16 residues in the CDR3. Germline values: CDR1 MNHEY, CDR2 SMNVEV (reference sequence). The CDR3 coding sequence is TGTGCCAGCAGTCTCATCGGGTGGAACATGAACACTGAAGCTTTCTTT. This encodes CASSLIGWNMNTEAFF.

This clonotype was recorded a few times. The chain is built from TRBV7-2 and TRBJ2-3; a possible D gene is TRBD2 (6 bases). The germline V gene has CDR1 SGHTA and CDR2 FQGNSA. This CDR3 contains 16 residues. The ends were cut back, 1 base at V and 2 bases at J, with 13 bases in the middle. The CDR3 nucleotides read TGTGCCAGCAGCTTAGGGTCTGGACTACCCACAGATACGCAGTATTTT. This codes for CASSLGSGLPTDTQYF.

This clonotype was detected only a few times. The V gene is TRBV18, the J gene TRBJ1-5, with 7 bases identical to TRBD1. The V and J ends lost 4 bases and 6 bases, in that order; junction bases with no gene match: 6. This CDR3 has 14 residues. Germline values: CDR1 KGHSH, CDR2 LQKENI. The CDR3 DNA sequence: TGTGCCAGCTCACAAGACAGGGTAGGTCAGCCCCAGCATTTT. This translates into CASSQDRVGQPQHF.